A selection of T cell receptor beta chains follows, all from one sample in a study of T cell responses to AZD1222 COVID-19 vaccine. Some clones are missing from TCRdb's copy, which holds only in-frame ones; the method was immunoSEQ multiplex PCR. The table records about 120,000 clones, 70% to 90% of them present only once. The sample here was peripheral blood, taken on day 0 of AZD1222 vaccination. These TCRs come from an adult in good health. CDR3s include the opening cysteine and the closing phenylalanine or tryptophan. A D gene is named only where the DNA matches it firmly. Size is stated for part of the rows, as once, few or many counts, or as a class when the clone is expanded.

size	V	J	D	CDR3	DNA
few	TRBV5-1	TRBJ1-6	TRBD1	CASSFRDSLNSPLHF	TGCGCCAGCAGCTTTAGGGACAGCTTGAATTCACCCCTCCACTTT
NA	TRBV15	TRBJ2-6	TRBD1	CATSPGTVSFSGANVLTF	TGTGCCACCAGCCCCGGGACAGTAAGTTTCTCTGGGGCCAACGTCCTGACTTTC
NA	TRBV5-6	TRBJ2-7	NA	CASSLGQRYVEQYF	TGTGCCAGCAGCTTGGGACAGAGGTATGTGGAGCAGTACTTC
NA	TRBV10-1	TRBJ1-5	NA	CASSAFMTAASNQPQHF	TGCGCCAGCAGTGCTTTTATGACGGCCGCTAGCAATCAGCCCCAGCATTTT
NA	TRBV4-3	TRBJ2-3	NA	CASSQDKAGPWGHF	TGCGCCAGCAGCCAAGATAAAGCCGGCCCCTGGGGACATTTT
once	TRBV4-1	TRBJ2-5	TRBD1	CASSQAGTEETQYF	TGCGCCAGCAGCCAAGCCGGGACAGAAGAGACCCAGTACTTC
NA	TRBV21-1	TRBJ1-5	NA	CASSKARGRSNQPQHF	TGTGCCAGCAGCAAGGCACGGGGGCGTAGCAATCAGCCCCAGCATTTT
NA	TRBV5-1	TRBJ2-7	NA	CASSLSQGLYEQYF	TGCGCCAGCAGCTTGTCCCAGGGCCTCTACGAGCAGTACTTC
NA	TRBV30	TRBJ2-2	NA	CAWSVYTGELFF	TGTGCCTGGAGTGTTTATACCGGGGAGCTGTTTTTT
NA	TRBV6-4	TRBJ2-3	NA	CASSPTVSATQYF	TGTGCCAGCAGCCCGACAGTTAGCGCTACGCAGTATTTT
NA	TRBV5-6	TRBJ2-7	TRBD1	CASSSTGQGFNEQYF	TGTGCCAGCAGCTCAACGGGACAGGGGTTCAACGAGCAGTACTTC
NA	TRBV5-4	TRBJ1-5	NA	CASSSGARGQPQHF	TGTGCCAGCAGCTCCGGGGCTAGGGGGCAGCCCCAGCATTTT
NA	TRBV18	TRBJ1-4	NA	CASSPQGRDNEKLFF	TGTGCCAGCTCACCACAGGGAAGGGATAATGAAAAACTGTTTTTT